The rows below give T cell receptor beta chains drawn from one sample of a study of T cell changes during pregnancy in multiple sclerosis. The method was immunoSEQ multiplex PCR; TCRdb's version includes in-frame clones alone and lacks a portion of them. The table has around 50,000 clones, around 92% seen once. This sample comprised peripheral blood, obtained after pregnancy. The receptors were gathered from a female donor in good health, enrolled as a control in a pregnancy study. CDR3s include the opening cysteine and the closing phenylalanine or tryptophan. A D gene is named only where the DNA matches it firmly. Clone size is given for some rows only: seen once, a few or many times, or a class if the clone is expanded.

TGTGCCAGCAGCTTAGCAGGGGGCCCCTTTAGCGCAGATACGCAGTATTTT,CASSLAGGPFSADTQYF,TRBD1,TRBV7-9,-,TRBJ2-3
TGTGCCACCAGCAGGGGGACAGGGAATGAAAAACTGTTTTTT,CATSRGTGNEKLFF,TRBD1,TRBV15,-,TRBJ1-4
TGTGCCAGCAGCTTACAGTCTAGCGGGAGGGTTCCCTGGTACTTC,CASSLQSSGRVPWYF,TRBD2,TRBV7-2,-,TRBJ2-7
TGTGCCAGCAGTTTATCCGGGACAGGTCCCTCCAATGAGCAGTTCTTC,CASSLSGTGPSNEQFF,TRBD1,TRBV27,-,TRBJ2-1
TGTGCCAGCAGAAACAGCGGGGGGCGGGATGAGCAGTTCTTC,CASRNSGGRDEQFF,TRBD2,TRBV6-5,-,TRBJ2-1
TGTGCCAGCAGTGAGACAGGGAAGATTGGAAGCTATGGCTACACCTTC,CASSETGKIGSYGYTF,TRBD1,TRBV6-4,-,TRBJ1-2
TGTGCCAGCAGTCCAGGGGGCAGGTTAAACTATGGCTACACCTTC,CASSPGGRLNYGYTF,TRBD1,TRBV27,once,TRBJ1-2
TGTGCCAGCTCACCAAGGACAGCGACCTACGAGCAGTACTTC,CASSPRTATYEQYF,-,TRBV18,once,TRBJ2-7
TGTGCCAGCAGCACGGGACAGGGGCTCCGTTACACCTTC,CASSTGQGLRYTF,TRBD1,TRBV5-6,-,TRBJ1-2
TGTGCCAGCAGCTTAGCCGAGGGGGTTGAAGCTTTCTTT,CASSLAEGVEAFF,-,TRBV7-9,-,TRBJ1-1
TGCGCCAGCAGCTTGGATGGGAGAGATACGCAGTATTTT,CASSLDGRDTQYF,-,TRBV5-1,-,TRBJ2-3
TGTGCCAGCCGAAAAGGGGGCCGGAGCAATGAGCAGTTCTTC,CASRKGGRSNEQFF,TRBD1,TRBV27,-,TRBJ2-1
TGTGCCAGCGCCCTGGCGGTATCGAACACCGGGGAGCTGTTTTTT,CASALAVSNTGELFF,-,TRBV27,-,TRBJ2-2
TGTGCCAGCTCACCCCGACAGGTAGAGGTCGAAAAACTGTTTTTT,CASSPRQVEVEKLFF,-,TRBV18,-,TRBJ1-4
TGTGCCAGCAGCTTTGCTGGACTCGCAGCACTCACCTACGAGCAGTACTTC,CASSFAGLAALTYEQYF,-,TRBV5-4,-,TRBJ2-7
TGCGCCAGCAGTTCCTACCAAGAGACCCAGTACTTC,CASSSYQETQYF,-,TRBV5-1,-,TRBJ2-5
TGTGCCAGCAGTTGGGCCTCTGGCACTGAAGCTTTCTTT,CASSWASGTEAFF,-,TRBV27,-,TRBJ1-1
TGTGCCAGTTCCGGGACAGGAAATCTTGGGACTGAAGCTTTCTTT,CASSGTGNLGTEAFF,TRBD1,TRBV2,-,TRBJ1-1
TGTGCCGCTAACGGTTGTGGCTACACCTTC,CAANGCGYTF,-,TRBV7-7,once,TRBJ1-2
TGTGCCAGCAGTTTGGAACAGTTGAACACTGAAGCTTTCTTT,CASSLEQLNTEAFF,-,TRBV28,few,TRBJ1-1
TGTGCCAGCACTTCGGACAACGATCAGCCCCAGCATTTT,CASTSDNDQPQHF,-,TRBV7-9,-,TRBJ1-5
TGTGCCAGCAGTTTCCAGGGGGTTAGCAATCAGCCCCAGCATTTT,CASSFQGVSNQPQHF,TRBD1,TRBV27,once,TRBJ1-5
TGTGCCAGCAGCTTTACGACAGTTGAAGCTTTCTTT,CASSFTTVEAFF,-,TRBV7-9,-,TRBJ1-1
TGCGCCAGCAGCTCAGGGGATAGCAATCAGCCCCAGCATTTT,CASSSGDSNQPQHF,-,TRBV5-1,-,TRBJ1-5
TGTGCCAGCAGATCTAGCGGCTCTTACAATGAGCAGTTCTTC,CASRSSGSYNEQFF,TRBD2,TRBV7-2,-,TRBJ2-1
TGTGCCAGCAGTCCTGAGGGGGCGACCCAGTACTTC,CASSPEGATQYF,TRBD1,TRBV27,-,TRBJ2-5
TGTGCCAGTACCGGGACAGGGGCGTATCAGCCCCAGCATTTT,CASTGTGAYQPQHF,TRBD1,TRBV19,-,TRBJ1-5
TGTGCCACCAGCAGAGCCCCCTCTGGGCAGGGCAGATTGGAGACCCAGTACTTC,CATSRAPSGQGRLETQYF,-,TRBV15,-,TRBJ2-5
TGTGCCAGCAGCTTGGTGGGGAGGGGGACTGAAGCTTTCTTT,CASSLVGRGTEAFF,-,TRBV7-2,-,TRBJ1-1
TGCGCCAGCAGCCCAGGACTAGCGCCCTACGAGCAGTACTTC,CASSPGLAPYEQYF,TRBD2,TRBV4-3,-,TRBJ2-7
TGTGCCAGCAGTTACTCGACGGGGGGCACTGAAGCTTTCTTT,CASSYSTGGTEAFF,-,TRBV6-6,-,TRBJ1-1